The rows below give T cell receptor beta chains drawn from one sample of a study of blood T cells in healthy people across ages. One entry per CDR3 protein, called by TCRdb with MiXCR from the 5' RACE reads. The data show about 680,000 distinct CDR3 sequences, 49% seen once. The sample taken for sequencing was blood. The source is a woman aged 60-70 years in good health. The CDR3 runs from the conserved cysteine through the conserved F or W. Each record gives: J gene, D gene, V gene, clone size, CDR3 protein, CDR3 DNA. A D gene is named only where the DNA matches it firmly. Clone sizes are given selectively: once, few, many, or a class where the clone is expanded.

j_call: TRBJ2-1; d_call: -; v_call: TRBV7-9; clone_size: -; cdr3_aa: CASSLGFGGALNNEQFF; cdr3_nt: TGTGCCAGCAGCTTAGGTTTCGGGGGCGCCTTGAACAATGAGCAGTTCTTC
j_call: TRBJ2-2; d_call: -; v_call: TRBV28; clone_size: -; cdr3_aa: CASSFLRGNTGELFF; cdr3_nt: TGTGCCAGCAGTTTTCTCAGGGGGAACACCGGGGAGCTGTTTTTT
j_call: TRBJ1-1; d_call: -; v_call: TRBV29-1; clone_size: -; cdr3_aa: CSVDGGADTEAFF; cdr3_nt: TGCAGCGTTGACGGGGGAGCGGACACTGAAGCTTTCTTT
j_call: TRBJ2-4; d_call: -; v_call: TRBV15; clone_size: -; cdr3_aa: CATSSGSQGNIQYF; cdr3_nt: TGTGCCACCTCATCTGGGTCCCAGGGAAACATTCAGTACTTC
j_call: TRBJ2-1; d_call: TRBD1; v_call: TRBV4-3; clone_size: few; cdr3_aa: CASSQAPGQGAYNEQFF; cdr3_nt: TGCGCCAGCAGCCAAGCCCCGGGACAGGGGGCCTACAATGAGCAGTTCTTC
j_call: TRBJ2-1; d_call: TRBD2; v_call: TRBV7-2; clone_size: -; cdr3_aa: CASSLDSGGHNEQFF; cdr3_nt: TGTGCCAGCAGCTTAGATAGCGGGGGCCACAATGAGCAGTTCTTC
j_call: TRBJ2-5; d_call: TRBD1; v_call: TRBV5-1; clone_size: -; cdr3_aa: CASSLAAQGVGEQYF; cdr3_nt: TGCGCCAGCAGCTTGGCCGCACAGGGGGTTGGAGAGCAGTACTTC
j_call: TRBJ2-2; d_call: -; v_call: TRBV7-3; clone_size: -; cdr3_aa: CASSPTTPGHMPGTGELFF; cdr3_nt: TGTGCCAGCAGCCCGACGACTCCGGGACATATGCCGGGAACCGGGGAGCTGTTTTTT
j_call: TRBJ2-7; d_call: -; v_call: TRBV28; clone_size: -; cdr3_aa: CASPPVQRGYEQYF; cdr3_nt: TGTGCCAGCCCGCCTGTTCAGAGGGGCTACGAGCAGTACTTC
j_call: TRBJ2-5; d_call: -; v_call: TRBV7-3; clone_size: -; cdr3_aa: CASSYDWTETQYF; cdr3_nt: TGTGCCAGCAGCTACGACTGGACGGAGACCCAGTACTTC